The 9 T cell receptor beta chains below were found in one sample sequenced in a study of OX40 agonist ivuxolimab in advanced cancers. Library generation was performed with the immunoSEQ multiplex PCR assay. In its TCRdb copy, this immuneACCESS table keeps in-frame sequences only and misses some clones. Where compared with another copy, unresolved V genes explain less than half of these, and the others have no known cause. This sample is represented by about 58,000 clones; 87% of them were singletons. Together, the top ten hold about 0.62% of the sample. This specimen was CD4+ or CD8+ T cells sorted from blood, taken in a trial of the OX40 agonist ivuxolimab. These receptors originate from an adult with an advanced solid tumor such as melanoma, head and neck, liver or kidney cancer.

The chain combines TRBV28 with TRBJ1-2; D may be TRBD1 (5 bases). CDR3 length equals 12 residues. The germline V and J ends were trimmed by 4 bases and 10 bases, with 13 bases remaining between them. The germline CDR1 and CDR2 sequences are MDHEN and SYDVKM. The CDR3 coding sequence is TGTGCCAGCAGTTGGGGGGTTGGATCCTACACCTTC. Amino acids: CASSWGVGSYTF.

This sequence joins TRBV28 and TRBJ1-2, with D hard to call. The germline CDR1 and CDR2 sequences are MDHEN and SYDVKM. Trimming removed 8 bases from V and 8 bases from J, with 15 bases in between. The CDR3 covers 12 residues. The DNA for the CDR3 is TGTGCCAGCGTCGGGTACTCCGGGGGCTACACCTTC. It is translated as CASVGYSGGYTF.

This clone was seen once. A much larger clone is a single base away; this may be a read error. The rearrangement links TRBV11-3 to TRBJ2-3; no reliable D call. The CDR3 has 12 amino acids. From germline, CDR1 is SGHNT and CDR2 YENEEA. Trimming cost V 5 bases and J 0 bases, with 3 bases left between them. The CDR3 protein is CASSPSTDTQYF. The CDR3 region has the DNA TGTGCCAGCAGCCCAAGCACAGATACGCAGTATTTT.

The V gene is TRBV7-6, the J gene TRBJ1-4, with a possible D match to TRBD1 (5 bases). This CDR3 is built from 16 residues. Per germline, CDR1 SGHVS and CDR2 FNYEAQ. With 1 base removed from V and 6 bases from J, the gap between germline ends came to 15 bases. CDR3 region: CASSLGSWGGHEKLFF. As DNA, the CDR3 is TGTGCCAGCAGCTTAGGGAGCTGGGGGGGTCATGAAAAACTGTTTTTT. The entire variable domain, with the rest obtained from reference TRBV7-6 and TRBJ1-4, is as follows: GAGVSQSPRYKVTKRGQDVALRCDPISGHVSLYWYRQALGQGPEFLTYFNYEAQQDKSGLPNDRFSAERPEGSISTLTIQRTEQRDSAMYRCASSLGSWGGHEKLFFGSGTQLSVL.

Of note for this clone: The junction does not match germline at one end; this may be a read error. This sequence joins TRBV5-4 and TRBJ2-7; 10 bases map to TRBD1. The germline gives CDR1 SGHNT, CDR2 YYREEE (reference sequence). CDR3 length equals 14 residues. The CDR3 region is CASSLDRGTYQQYF. The CDR3 nucleotides read TGTGCCAGCAGCCTGGACAGGGGGACCTACCAGCAGTACTTC.

V is TRBV5-1 and J is TRBJ2-5; D unresolved. The germline gives CDR1 SGHRS, CDR2 YFSETQ. This CDR3 has 15 amino acids. V shed 0 bases and J shed 4 bases, with 13 bases lying between them. The CDR3 reads CASSLDSFIRETQYF. The CDR3, as DNA: TGCGCCAGCAGCTTGGACAGTTTTATCCGAGAGACCCAGTACTTC.

The chain combines TRBV29-1 with TRBJ1-5; D remains ambiguous. The CDR3 sequence is 12 residues long. V shed 5 bases and J shed 3 bases, with 8 bases lying between them. Germline V gives CDR1 SQVTM, CDR2 ANQGSEA. The CDR3 DNA is TGCAGCGTTTCGAGTAACAATCAGCCCCAGCATTTT. As protein: CSVSSNNQPQHF.

The chain uses TRBV11-2 and TRBJ1-3, with D unresolved. CDR3 length equals 17 residues. Germline V gives CDR1 SGHAT, CDR2 FQNNGV. Deletions cut 0 bases from V and 6 bases from J, with 18 bases between. This CDR3 is CASSLDLGSFPENTIYF. The DNA for the CDR3 is TGTGCCAGCAGCTTAGATTTGGGATCATTTCCAGAAAACACCATATATTTT.

The chain combines TRBV29-1 with TRBJ2-1; TRBD1 or TRBD2 may be the D gene (6 bases each). The CDR3 is 12 amino acids. Trimming pared 5 bases from V and 9 bases from J, leaving 14 bases between. CDR1 and CDR2 (germline): SQVTM, ANQGSEA. CDR3 bases: TGCAGCGTTTGGGGGGCTATGGCTGAGCAGTTCTTC. This encodes CSVWGAMAEQFF.